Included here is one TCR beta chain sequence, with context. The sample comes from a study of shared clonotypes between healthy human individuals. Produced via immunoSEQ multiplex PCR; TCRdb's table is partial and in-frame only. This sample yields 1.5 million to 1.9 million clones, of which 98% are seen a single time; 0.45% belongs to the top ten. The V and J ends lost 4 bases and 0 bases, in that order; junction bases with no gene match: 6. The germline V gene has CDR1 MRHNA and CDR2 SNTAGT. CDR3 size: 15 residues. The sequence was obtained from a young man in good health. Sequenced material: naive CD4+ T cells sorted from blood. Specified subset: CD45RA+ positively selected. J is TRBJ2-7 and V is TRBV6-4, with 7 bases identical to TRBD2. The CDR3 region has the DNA TGTGCCAGCAGTGTTGAGCGGGGAAGCTCCTACGAGCAGTACTTC. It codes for CASSVERGSSYEQYF.